One sample yielded the 14 T cell receptor beta chains listed below, sequenced in a study of blood T cell repertoires in COVID-19. Sequencing used immunoSEQ multiplex PCR; TCRdb keeps in-frame clones, though not all of them. The sample carries about 270,000 clones, 88% recorded once. Sequencing was done on a sample of PBMCs or T cells enriched from blood (not recorded which). These receptor sequences come from a woman aged 60-75 years in a cohort exposed to, infected with or recovered from COVID-19 (not recorded which).

The chain uses TRBV3-1 (or the pseudogene TRBV3-2) and TRBJ2-5; a weak D match, TRBD2 (5 bases). Germline V gene lookup returns CDR1 LGHDT and CDR2 YNNKEL (reference sequence). CDR3 length: 16 amino acids. V lost 4 bases to trimming and J lost 4 bases, with 19 bases between them. The CDR3 loop reads CASSPPRAGRGETQYF. The CDR3 region has the DNA TGTGCCAGCAGCCCCCCTAGGGCAGGCCGGGGAGAGACCCAGTACTTC.

This chain connects TRBV5-8 to TRBJ2-7; possible D gene TRBD2, 5 bases. The CDR3 is 15 amino acids. Germline V gene lookup returns CDR1 SGHTS and CDR2 YDEGEE. Between the trimmed V and J ends, which lost 0 bases and 3 bases, there was a span of 13 bases. DNA for the CDR3: TGTGCCAGCAGCTTGGACTCGGCAGGAGGCTACGAGCAGTACTTC. It specifies CASSLDSAGGYEQYF.

The genes are TRBV2 and TRBJ2-1; TRBD1 matches at 7 bases. The CDR3 consists of 15 residues. V shed 5 bases and J 10 bases; nucleotides not matched to a gene: 14. Germline CDR1 SNHLY, CDR2 FYNNEI. DNA of the CDR3: TGTGCCAGCAGTTTAGACAGGGTGGGTGAGGTGGAGCAGTTCTTC. The encoded protein is CASSLDRVGEVEQFF.

The chain has TRBV5-1 and TRBJ1-4; D gene uncertain. The CDR3 spans 16 residues. Per germline, CDR1 SGHRS and CDR2 YFSETQ. V was clipped by 0 bases and J by 3 bases, with 12 bases between them. The CDR3 reads CASSLGIAGSNEKLFF. CDR3 coding DNA: TGCGCCAGCAGCTTGGGCATTGCGGGGTCTAATGAAAAACTGTTTTTT.

The chain recombines TRBV7-9 with TRBJ2-1, with TRBD2 matching 7 bases. Germline values: CDR1 SEHNR, CDR2 FQNEAQ (reference sequence). CDR3 length: 14 amino acids. V was clipped by 5 bases and J by 5 bases; unmatched bases: 6. CDR3 residues: CASSTAGTNNEQFF. Written as DNA, the CDR3 is TGTGCCAGCAGCACCGCCGGGACTAACAATGAGCAGTTCTTC.

The chain is built from TRBV6-5 and TRBJ1-6, with D uncertain. Per the germline V gene, CDR1 is MNHEY and CDR2 is SVGAGI. V was cut by 7 bases and J by 6 bases, with 10 bases left in between. This CDR3 region has 13 residues. The CDR3 sequence: CASIDNRNSPLHF. The CDR3 nucleotides are TGTGCCAGCATCGACAATCGTAATTCACCCCTCCACTTT.

This rearrangement joins TRBV9 to TRBJ1-1; tentatively, D is TRBD1 (5 bases). The CDR3 sequence is 14 residues long. Trimming removed 0 bases at V and 4 bases at J, with 10 bases between. Germline V gives CDR1 SGDLS, CDR2 YYNGEE. The CDR3 DNA sequence: TGTGCCAGCAGCGTAGGGGGACTCCCCACTGAAGCTTTCTTT. Translating gives CASSVGGLPTEAFF.

The chain has TRBV30 and TRBJ2-2; 12 bases are shared with TRBD2. The length of the CDR3 is 16 residues. The J segment lost 3 bases and the V segment lost 0 bases, leaving 2 bases of the junction unmatched. CDR1 is GTSNPN and CDR2 is SVGIG in the germline V gene (reference sequence). The CDR3 DNA reads as TGTGCCTGGAGTGTACGACTAGCGGGAGACACCGGGGAGCTGTTTTTT. Amino acid sequence: CAWSVRLAGDTGELFF.

The chain joins TRBV30 to TRBJ1-2; D may be TRBD1 (5 bases). Trimming removed 4 bases at V and 7 bases at J, with 16 bases between. Germline CDR1 reads GTSNPN; CDR2 reads SVGIG (reference sequence). This CDR3 is built from 13 residues. CDR3 DNA: TGTGCCTGGAATCTGTGGACAAAGGGTGGCTACACCTTC. Encoded protein: CAWNLWTKGGYTF. Drawing the rest from reference TRBV30 and TRBJ1-2, the complete variable domain is SQTIHQWPATLVQPVGSPLSLECTVEGTSNPNLYWYRQAAGRGLQLLFYSVGIGQISSEVPQNLSASRPQDRQFILSSKKLLLSDSGFYLCAWNLWTKGGYTFGSGTRLTVV.

Only one count was recorded for this clone. The genes are TRBV5-4 and TRBJ2-6; 12 nucleotides match TRBD1. The J segment lost 2 bases and the V segment lost 0 bases, leaving 3 bases of the junction unmatched. The germline V gene encodes CDR1 SGHNT and CDR2 YYREEE (reference sequence). The CDR3 extends over 18 amino acids. CDR3 in DNA: TGTGCCAGCAGCTTGGATGGGACAGGGGGCACTGGGGCCAACGTCCTGACTTTC. Translating gives CASSLDGTGGTGANVLTF.

V is TRBV9 and J is TRBJ2-7; tentatively, D is TRBD1 (5 bases). Germline V gene data show CDR1 as SGDLS and CDR2 as YYNGEE. V was shortened by 0 bases and J by 6 bases, with 10 bases between the two germline ends. The CDR3 runs 13 residues. The CDR3, as DNA: TGTGCCAGCAGCGTAGAACAGGTAGGCGAGCAGTACTTC. Translation gives CASSVEQVGEQYF. Full variable domain (rest looked up from reference TRBV9 and TRBJ2-7): DSGVTQTPKHLITATGQRVTLRCSPRSGDLSVYWYQQSLDQGLQFLIQYYNGEERAKGNILERFSAQQFPDLHSELNLSSLELGDSALYFCASSVEQVGEQYFGPGTRLTVT.

The genes are TRBV4-1 and TRBJ1-2; 9 nucleotides align to TRBD1. V lost 3 bases and J lost 6; bases outside the gene matches: 11. Germline V gene lookup returns CDR1 MGHRA and CDR2 YSYEKL. The CDR3 is made up of 16 amino acids. The DNA of the CDR3 is TGCGCCAGCAGCCACGCCGGGACAGGGAATGGGGATGGCTACACCTTC. This gives the protein CASSHAGTGNGDGYTF.

The V call is TRBV29-1, the J call TRBJ1-2; D uncertain. Germline V gene data show CDR1 as SQVTM and CDR2 as ANQGSEA. This CDR3 has 13 residues. V was shortened by 4 bases and J by 0 bases, with 9 bases between the two germline ends. CDR3 amino acids: CSVVPGSNYGYTF. CDR3 in DNA: TGCAGCGTTGTGCCAGGATCTAACTATGGCTACACCTTC. The full variable domain, completed using reference TRBV29-1 and TRBJ1-2, is SAVISQKPSRDICQRGTSLTIQCQVDSQVTMMFWYRQQPGQSLTLIATANQGSEATYESGFVIDKFPISRPNLTFSTLTVSNMSPEDSSIYLCSVVPGSNYGYTFGSGTRLTVV.

The chain is built from TRBV6-5 and TRBJ1-5; D is undetermined. From germline, CDR1 is MNHEY and CDR2 SVGAGI. The CDR3 is 15 residues long. V was shortened by 4 bases and J by 3 bases, with 13 bases between the two germline ends. The CDR3 DNA reads TGTGCCAGCAGTTTGGGTGGAGAGTCCAATCAGCCCCAGCATTTT. Protein: CASSLGGESNQPQHF.